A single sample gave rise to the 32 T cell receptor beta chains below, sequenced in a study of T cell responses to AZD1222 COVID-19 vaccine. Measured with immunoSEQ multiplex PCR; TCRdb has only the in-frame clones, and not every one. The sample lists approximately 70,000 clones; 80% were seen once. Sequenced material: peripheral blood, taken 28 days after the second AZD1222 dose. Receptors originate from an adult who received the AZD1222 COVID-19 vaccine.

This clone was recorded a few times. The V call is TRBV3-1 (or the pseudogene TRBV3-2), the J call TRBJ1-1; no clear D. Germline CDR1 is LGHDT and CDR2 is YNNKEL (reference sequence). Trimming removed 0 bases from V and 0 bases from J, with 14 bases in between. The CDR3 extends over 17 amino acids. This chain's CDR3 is CASSQDPQKKMNTEAFF. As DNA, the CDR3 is TGTGCCAGCAGCCAAGATCCGCAGAAAAAAATGAACACTGAAGCTTTCTTT.

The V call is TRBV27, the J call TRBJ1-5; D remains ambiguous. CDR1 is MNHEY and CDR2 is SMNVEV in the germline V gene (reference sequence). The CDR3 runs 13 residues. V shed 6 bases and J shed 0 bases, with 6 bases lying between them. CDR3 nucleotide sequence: TGTGCCAGCAGAGGGAATAGCAATCAGCCCCAGCATTTT. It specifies CASRGNSNQPQHF.

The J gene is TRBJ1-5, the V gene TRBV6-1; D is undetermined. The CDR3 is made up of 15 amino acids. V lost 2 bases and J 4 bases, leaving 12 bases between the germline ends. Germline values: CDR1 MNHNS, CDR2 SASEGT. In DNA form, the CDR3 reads TGTGCCAGCAGTGAAAGGGCCCCAGTAAATCAGCCCCAGCATTTT. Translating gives CASSERAPVNQPQHF.

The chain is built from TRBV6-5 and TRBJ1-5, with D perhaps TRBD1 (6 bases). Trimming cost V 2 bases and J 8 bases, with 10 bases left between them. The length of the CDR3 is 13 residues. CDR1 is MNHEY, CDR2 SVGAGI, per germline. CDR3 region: CASSYGGAEPQHF. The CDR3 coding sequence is TGTGCCAGCAGTTACGGGGGGGCAGAGCCCCAGCATTTT.

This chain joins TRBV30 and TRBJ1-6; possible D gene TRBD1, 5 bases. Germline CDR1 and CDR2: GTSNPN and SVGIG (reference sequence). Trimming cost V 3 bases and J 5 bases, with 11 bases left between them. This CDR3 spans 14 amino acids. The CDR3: CAWRTGTDNSPLHF. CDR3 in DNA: TGTGCCTGGAGGACCGGGACCGATAATTCACCCCTCCACTTT.

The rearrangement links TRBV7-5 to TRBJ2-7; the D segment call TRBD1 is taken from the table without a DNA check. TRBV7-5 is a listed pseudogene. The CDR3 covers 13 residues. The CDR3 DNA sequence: TGTGCCAGAAGCTCTCGGACATCCTACGAGCAGTACTTC. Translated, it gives CARSSRTSYEQYF.

The CDR3 bases are TGTGCCAGCAGCCAAGCAACGGGATGGTACAATGAGCAGTTCTTC. Translation: CASSQATGWYNEQFF. This chain joins TRBV3-1 (or the pseudogene TRBV3-2) and TRBJ2-1; a possible D gene is TRBD2 (5 bases). V was clipped by 1 base and J by 4 bases, with 11 bases between them. Germline lookup yields CDR1 LGHDT and CDR2 YNNKEL (reference sequence). The CDR3 spans 15 residues.

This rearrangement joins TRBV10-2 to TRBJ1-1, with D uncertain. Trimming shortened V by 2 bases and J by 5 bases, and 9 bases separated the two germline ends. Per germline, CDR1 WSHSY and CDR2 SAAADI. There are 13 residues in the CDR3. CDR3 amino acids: CASSEQAGTEAFF. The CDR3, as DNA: TGCGCCAGCAGTGAGCAGGCGGGGACTGAAGCTTTCTTT.

The CDR3 region has the DNA TGTGCCAGCAGTCCGACAGGGGGCTATGGCTACACCTTC. Translated, it gives CASSPTGGYGYTF. The V and J genes are TRBV27 and TRBJ1-2, with TRBD1 matching 9 bases. V shed 5 bases and J 4 bases; nucleotides not matched to a gene: 2. Per germline, CDR1 MNHEY and CDR2 SMNVEV (reference sequence). The CDR3 extends over 13 amino acids.

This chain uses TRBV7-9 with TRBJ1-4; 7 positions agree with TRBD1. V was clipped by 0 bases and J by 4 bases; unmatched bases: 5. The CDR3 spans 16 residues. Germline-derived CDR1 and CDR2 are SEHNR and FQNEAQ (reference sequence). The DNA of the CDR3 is TGTGCCAGCAGCTTAGCACCGGGACAGAGTAATGAAAAACTGTTTTTT. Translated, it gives CASSLAPGQSNEKLFF.

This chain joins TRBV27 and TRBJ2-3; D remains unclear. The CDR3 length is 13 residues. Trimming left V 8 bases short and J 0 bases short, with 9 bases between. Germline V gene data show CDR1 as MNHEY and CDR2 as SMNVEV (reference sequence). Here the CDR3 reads CASRVTSTDTQYF. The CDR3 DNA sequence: TGTGCCAGCCGTGTGACTAGCACAGATACGCAGTATTTT.

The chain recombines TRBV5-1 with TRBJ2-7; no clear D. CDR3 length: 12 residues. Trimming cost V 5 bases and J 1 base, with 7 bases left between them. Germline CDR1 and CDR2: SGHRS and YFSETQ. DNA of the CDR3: TGCGCCAGCAGTACCGGGTCCTACGAGCAGTACTTC. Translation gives CASSTGSYEQYF.

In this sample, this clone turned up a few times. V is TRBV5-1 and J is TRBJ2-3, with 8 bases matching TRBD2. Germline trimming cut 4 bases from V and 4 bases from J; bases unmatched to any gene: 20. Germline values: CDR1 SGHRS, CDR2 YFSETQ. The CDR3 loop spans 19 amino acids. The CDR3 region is CASSLAEAGVVRRADTQYF. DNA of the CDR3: TGCGCCAGCAGCCTCGCGGAAGCGGGGGTAGTCCGGAGGGCAGATACGCAGTATTTT.

The chain's CDR3 is CAISEPGGQPQHF. Written as DNA, the CDR3 is TGTGCCATCAGTGAGCCGGGGGGTCAGCCCCAGCATTTT. The chain recombines TRBV10-3 with TRBJ1-5; possible D gene TRBD1, 5 bases. This CDR3 is 13 amino acids long. Germline V gene lookup returns CDR1 ENHRY and CDR2 SYGVKD. V lost 2 bases to trimming and J lost 6 bases, with 8 bases between them.

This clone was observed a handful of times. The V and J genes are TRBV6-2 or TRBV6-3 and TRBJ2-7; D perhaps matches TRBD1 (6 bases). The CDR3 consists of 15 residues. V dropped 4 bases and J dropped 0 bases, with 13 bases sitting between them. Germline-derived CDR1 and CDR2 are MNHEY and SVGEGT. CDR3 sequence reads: CASSFTGTHSYEQYF. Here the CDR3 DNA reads TGTGCCAGCAGTTTTACCGGGACACACTCCTACGAGCAGTACTTC.

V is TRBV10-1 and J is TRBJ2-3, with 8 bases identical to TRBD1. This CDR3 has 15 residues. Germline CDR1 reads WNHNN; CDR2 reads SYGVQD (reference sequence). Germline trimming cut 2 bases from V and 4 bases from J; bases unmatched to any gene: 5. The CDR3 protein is CASSETTGVADTQYF. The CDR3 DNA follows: TGCGCCAGCAGTGAGACGACAGGGGTGGCAGATACGCAGTATTTT.

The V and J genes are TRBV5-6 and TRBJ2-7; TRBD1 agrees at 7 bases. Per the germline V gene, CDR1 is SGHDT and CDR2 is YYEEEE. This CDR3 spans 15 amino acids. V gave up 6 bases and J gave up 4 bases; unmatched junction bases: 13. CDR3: CASTKDRSPFYEQYF. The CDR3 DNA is TGTGCCAGCACCAAGGACAGGAGTCCCTTTTACGAGCAGTACTTC.

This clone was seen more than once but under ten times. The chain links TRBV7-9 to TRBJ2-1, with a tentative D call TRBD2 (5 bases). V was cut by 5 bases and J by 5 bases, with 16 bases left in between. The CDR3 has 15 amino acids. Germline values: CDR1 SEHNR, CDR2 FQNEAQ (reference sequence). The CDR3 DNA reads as TGTGCCAGCAGCGCAAAGCGGCGGATAAACAATGAGCAGTTCTTC. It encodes CASSAKRRINNEQFF.

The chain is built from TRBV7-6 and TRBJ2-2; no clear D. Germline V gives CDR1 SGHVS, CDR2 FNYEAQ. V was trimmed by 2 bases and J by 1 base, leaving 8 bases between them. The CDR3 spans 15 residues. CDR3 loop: CASSLSPLNTGELFF. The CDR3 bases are TGTGCCAGCAGCTTAAGTCCGCTGAACACCGGGGAGCTGTTTTTT.

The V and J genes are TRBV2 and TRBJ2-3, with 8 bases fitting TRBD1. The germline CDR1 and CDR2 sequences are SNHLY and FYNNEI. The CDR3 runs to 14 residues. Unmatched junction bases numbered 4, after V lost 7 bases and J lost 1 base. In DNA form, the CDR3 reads TGTGCCAGCAATTCGGGACAGGGCACAGATACGCAGTATTTT. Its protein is CASNSGQGTDTQYF.

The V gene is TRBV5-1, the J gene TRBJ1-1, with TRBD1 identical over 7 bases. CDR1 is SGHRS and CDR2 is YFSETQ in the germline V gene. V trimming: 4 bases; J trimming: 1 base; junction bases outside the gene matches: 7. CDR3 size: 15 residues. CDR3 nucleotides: TGCGCCAGCAGCAGAACCGGGACAGCGAACACTGAAGCTTTCTTT. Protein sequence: CASSRTGTANTEAFF.

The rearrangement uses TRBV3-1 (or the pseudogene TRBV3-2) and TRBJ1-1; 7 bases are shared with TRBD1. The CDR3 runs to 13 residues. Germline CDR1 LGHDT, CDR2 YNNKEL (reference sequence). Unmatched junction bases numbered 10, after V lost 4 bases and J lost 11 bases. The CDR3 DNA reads TGTGCCAGCAGCCCACTGACCGGGACAGTTGCTTTCTTT. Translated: CASSPLTGTVAFF.

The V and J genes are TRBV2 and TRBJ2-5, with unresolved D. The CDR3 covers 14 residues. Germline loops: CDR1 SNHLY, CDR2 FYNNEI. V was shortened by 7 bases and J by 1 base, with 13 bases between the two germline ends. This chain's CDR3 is CASTPIVGQETQYF. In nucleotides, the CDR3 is TGTGCCAGCACACCGATCGTAGGCCAAGAGACCCAGTACTTC.

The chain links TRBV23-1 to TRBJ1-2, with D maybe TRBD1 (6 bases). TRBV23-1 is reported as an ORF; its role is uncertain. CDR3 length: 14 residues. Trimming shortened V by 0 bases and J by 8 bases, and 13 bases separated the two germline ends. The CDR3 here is CASSQSRQGHGYTF. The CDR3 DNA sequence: TGCGCCAGCAGTCAATCAAGGCAGGGGCACGGCTACACCTTC.

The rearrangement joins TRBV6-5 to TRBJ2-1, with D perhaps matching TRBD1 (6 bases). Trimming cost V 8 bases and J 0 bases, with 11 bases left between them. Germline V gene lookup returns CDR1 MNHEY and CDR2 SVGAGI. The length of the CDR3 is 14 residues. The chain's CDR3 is CASVEDSSYNEQFF. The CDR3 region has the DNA TGTGCCAGCGTGGAGGACAGCTCCTACAATGAGCAGTTCTTC.

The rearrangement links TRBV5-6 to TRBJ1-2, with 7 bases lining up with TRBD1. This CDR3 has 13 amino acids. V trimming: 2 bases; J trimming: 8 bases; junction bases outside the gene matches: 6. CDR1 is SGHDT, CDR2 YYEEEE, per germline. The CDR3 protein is CASSFDRASGYTF. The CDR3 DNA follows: TGTGCCAGCAGCTTCGACAGGGCATCGGGCTACACCTTC.

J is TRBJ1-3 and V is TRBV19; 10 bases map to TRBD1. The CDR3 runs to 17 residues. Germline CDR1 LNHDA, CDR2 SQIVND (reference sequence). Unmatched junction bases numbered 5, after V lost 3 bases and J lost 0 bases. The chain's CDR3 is CASSIGTGVYSGNTIYF. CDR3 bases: TGTGCCAGTAGTATCGGGACAGGGGTTTACTCTGGAAACACCATATATTTT. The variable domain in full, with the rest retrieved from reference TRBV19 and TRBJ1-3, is DGGITQSPKYLFRKEGQNVTLSCEQNLNHDAMYWYRQDPGQGLRLIYYSQIVNDFQKGDIAEGYSVSREKKESFPLTVTSAQKNPTAFYLCASSIGTGVYSGNTIYFGEGSWLTVV.

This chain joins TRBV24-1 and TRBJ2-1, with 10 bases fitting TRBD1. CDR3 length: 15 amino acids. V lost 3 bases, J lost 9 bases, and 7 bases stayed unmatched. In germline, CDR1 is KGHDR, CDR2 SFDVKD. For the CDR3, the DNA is TGTGCCACCAGTGATAGGGACAGGGGAAGGGTTGAGCAGTTCTTC. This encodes CATSDRDRGRVEQFF.

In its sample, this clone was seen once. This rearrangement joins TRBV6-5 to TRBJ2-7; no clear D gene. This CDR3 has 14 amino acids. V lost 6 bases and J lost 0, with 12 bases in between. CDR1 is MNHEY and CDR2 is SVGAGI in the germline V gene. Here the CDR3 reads CASSPRMASYEQYF. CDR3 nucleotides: TGTGCCAGCAGCCCCAGGATGGCCTCCTACGAGCAGTACTTC.

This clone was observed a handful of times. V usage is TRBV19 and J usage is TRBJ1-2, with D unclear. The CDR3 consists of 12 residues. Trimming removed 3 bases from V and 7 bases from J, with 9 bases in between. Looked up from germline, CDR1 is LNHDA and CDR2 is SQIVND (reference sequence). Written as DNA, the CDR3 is TGTGCCAGTAGTATGACGGAGGTTGGCTACACCTTC. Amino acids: CASSMTEVGYTF.

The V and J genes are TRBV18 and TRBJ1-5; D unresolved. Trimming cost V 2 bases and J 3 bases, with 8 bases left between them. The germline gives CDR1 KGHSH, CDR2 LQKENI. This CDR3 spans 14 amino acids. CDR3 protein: CASSPTSLNQPQHF. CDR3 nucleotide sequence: TGTGCCAGCTCACCAACGAGCCTCAATCAGCCCCAGCATTTT.

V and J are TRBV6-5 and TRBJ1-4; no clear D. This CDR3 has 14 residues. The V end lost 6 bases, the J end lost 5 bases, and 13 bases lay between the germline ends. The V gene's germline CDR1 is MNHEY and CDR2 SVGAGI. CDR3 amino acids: CASRMGNSNEKLFF. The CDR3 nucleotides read TGTGCCAGCAGGATGGGCAACTCAAATGAAAAACTGTTTTTT.